The clone carrying this TCR beta chain was seen just once. This PCR relied on a set of 60 Vbeta primers and 13 Jbeta primers. Produced via immunoSEQ multiplex PCR; TCRdb's table is partial and in-frame only. This sample has roughly 140,000 clones, with 65% to 80% found just once. This specimen belongs to a study of cytomegalovirus exposure and HLA in healthy donors. What was sequenced was PBMCs. The sequence derives from a woman aged 40 to 50 in good health and CMV-seronegative.

The CDR3 DNA sequence: TGTGCCAGCAGTTACGGCGGGGGAGACCAAGAGACCCAGTACTTC. It codes for CASSYGGGDQETQYF. J is TRBJ2-5 and V is TRBV6-6, with 7 nucleotides matching TRBD2. From germline, CDR1 is MNHNY and CDR2 SVGAGI (reference sequence). The V and J ends lost 2 bases and 0 bases, in that order; junction bases with no gene match: 3. CDR3 size: 15 residues.